Listed below are T cell receptor beta chains from one sample, sequenced in a study of shared clonotypes between healthy human individuals. The assay was immunoSEQ multiplex PCR, and TCRdb's table has in-frame clones only and misses some. There are roughly 2.1 million clones in the sample; about 92% occur only once, and roughly 1.8% lies in the top ten. Sequenced material: naive CD8+ T cells from PBMCs. The receptors come from a man aged 18 to 29 in good health. Some clones in this sample may be carry-over from other donors' samples. Both conserved end residues are part of each CDR3. Fields, in order: CDR3 protein, CDR3 DNA, V gene, J gene, D gene, clone size. A D gene is named only where the DNA matches it firmly. For some rows the clone size is stated as once, few or many, or as a class when expanded; others skip it.

CAWVGVGGGGTDTQYF	TGTGCCTGGGTTGGTGTGGGAGGCGGTGGAACAGATACGCAGTATTTT	TRBV30	TRBJ2-3	.	.
CASSGRASYEQYF	TGTGCCAGCAGCGGCCGGGCAAGCTACGAGCAGTACTTC	TRBV21-1	TRBJ2-7	.	.
CASSFEGASSGANVLTF	TGCGCCAGCAGCTTCGAGGGGGCCTCCTCTGGGGCCAACGTCCTGACTTTC	TRBV5-1	TRBJ2-6	TRBD1	.
CASSQVTHPMNTEAFF	TGCGCCAGCAGCCAAGTAACACACCCCATGAACACTGAAGCTTTCTTT	TRBV4-1	TRBJ1-1	.	.
CASSESPLRGAYNEQFF	TGCGCCAGCAGTGAGTCCCCCCTAAGAGGGGCCTACAATGAGCAGTTCTTC	TRBV10-2	TRBJ2-1	.	.
CASSMTAKNIQYF	TGTGCCAGTAGTATGACAGCCAAAAACATTCAGTACTTC	TRBV19	TRBJ2-4	.	.
CANSSGRREQFF	TGTGCCAACTCTAGCGGGCGGAGGGAGCAGTTCTTC	TRBV7-6	TRBJ2-1	TRBD2	.
CASSLNPWGSPLHF	TGTGCCAGCAGTTTGAATCCCTGGGGGTCACCCCTCCACTTT	TRBV27	TRBJ1-6	.	.
CASSQVLQVSYEQYF	TGCGCCAGCAGCCAGGTTTTACAGGTTTCCTACGAGCAGTACTTC	TRBV4-3	TRBJ2-7	.	.
CASSLKGDTGELFF	TGTGCCAGCAGTTTAAAAGGGGACACCGGGGAGCTGTTTTTT	TRBV7-9	TRBJ2-2	.	few
CSVRDANYGYTF	TGCAGCGTTCGGGACGCTAACTATGGCTACACCTTC	TRBV29-1	TRBJ1-2	.	.
CASSPPGGGRHNEQFF	TGTGCCAGCAGTCCCCCCGGTGGCGGGAGACACAATGAGCAGTTCTTC	TRBV27	TRBJ2-1	TRBD2	.
CASSLSQLAGPYNEQFF	TGTGCCAGCAGCTTGTCACAATTGGCGGGACCCTACAATGAGCAGTTCTTC	TRBV5-6	TRBJ2-1	.	.
CASSLSPVTEAFF	TGTGCCAGCAGTTTGTCGCCCGTCACTGAAGCTTTCTTT	TRBV27	TRBJ1-1	.	.
CASSPSRTDTYEQYF	TGCGCCAGCAGCCCTTCGAGGACCGATACTTACGAGCAGTACTTC	TRBV5-1	TRBJ2-7	.	.
CASSSRITQETQYF	TGTGCCAGCAGCTCGAGGATAACTCAAGAGACCCAGTACTTC	TRBV13	TRBJ2-5	.	.
CASSSGQRGSYQPQHF	TGTGCCAGCAGTTCCGGACAGCGAGGATCTTATCAGCCCCAGCATTTT	TRBV7-7	TRBJ1-5	.	.
CAIYSGLRGDTQYF	TGTGCCATCTATTCGGGCCTTCGGGGAGATACGCAGTATTTT	TRBV10-3	TRBJ2-3	.	.
CSVGGLPTSNEQFF	TGCAGCGTAGGTGGCCTTCCTACGAGCAATGAGCAGTTCTTC	TRBV29-1	TRBJ2-1	.	.
CASGTGEKLFF	TGTGCCAGCGGGACAGGGGAAAAACTGTTTTTT	TRBV6-5	TRBJ1-4	TRBD1	once
CAIGVGTDLQETQYF	TGTGCCATCGGGGTCGGGACAGATCTCCAAGAGACCCAGTACTTC	TRBV10-3	TRBJ2-5	TRBD1	once
CASSQQTGIRVNQPQHF	TGCGCCAGCAGCCAACAGACAGGGATAAGGGTCAATCAGCCCCAGCATTTT	TRBV4-1	TRBJ1-5	TRBD1	.
CASSPIGGHYGYTF	TGTGCCAGCAGTCCAATTGGGGGACACTATGGCTACACCTTC	TRBV27	TRBJ1-2	.	.
CASSARDRGNYGYTF	TGTGCCAGCAGCGCTCGGGACAGGGGGAACTATGGCTACACCTTC	TRBV7-6	TRBJ1-2	TRBD1	once
CASSGQTGRFYEQYF	TGTGCCAGCAGCGGCCAGACAGGGCGTTTCTACGAGCAGTACTTC	TRBV7-6	TRBJ2-7	TRBD1	.
CASSSRDSRNQPQHF	TGTGCCAGCTCAAGCCGGGACAGCCGTAATCAGCCCCAGCATTTT	TRBV13	TRBJ1-5	TRBD1	.
CAIKPAEGSSYNEQFF	TGTGCCATCAAACCCGCTGAAGGGAGCTCCTACAATGAGCAGTTCTTC	TRBV10-3	TRBJ2-1	.	.
CASSGGRAFNEKLFF	TGTGCCAGCAGCGGCGGGAGGGCCTTTAATGAAAAACTGTTTTTT	TRBV27	TRBJ1-4	.	.
CASSQEWDSALDEQFF	TGTGCCAGCAGCCAAGAATGGGACTCCGCCCTCGATGAGCAGTTCTTC	TRBV14	TRBJ2-1	.	.
CASSVEAGSPYEQYF	TGTGCCAGCAGCGTAGAGGCAGGCTCTCCCTACGAGCAGTACTTC	TRBV9	TRBJ2-7	.	.
CAGGAEPFYGYTF	TGTGCCGGAGGGGCGGAGCCATTCTATGGCTACACCTTC	TRBV28	TRBJ1-2	.	.
CASSDPGQGFLNGYTF	TGTGCCAGCAGTGACCCGGGACAGGGATTTTTAAATGGCTACACCTTC	TRBV6-1	TRBJ1-2	TRBD1	.
CATSVLGPQETQYF	TGTGCCACCAGCGTACTGGGGCCCCAAGAGACCCAGTACTTC	TRBV15	TRBJ2-5	.	.
CASSDPARREAFF	TGTGCCAGCAGTGATCCCGCGAGGAGAGAAGCTTTCTTT	TRBV25-1	TRBJ1-1	.	few
CASSSNDRPNTGELFF	TGTGCCAGCAGCAGTAACGACAGGCCTAACACCGGGGAGCTGTTTTTT	TRBV11-3	TRBJ2-2	.	.
CASSLGRGLINEQFF	TGTGCCAGCAGCTTAGGCCGGGGCCTGATCAATGAGCAGTTCTTC	TRBV11-2	TRBJ2-1	.	.
CASSLVDRVGTGELFF	TGCGCCAGCAGCTTGGTGGACAGGGTAGGAACCGGGGAGCTGTTTTTT	TRBV5-1	TRBJ2-2	TRBD1	.
CSVEDRDRPNTGELFF	TGCAGCGTTGAAGACCGGGACAGACCCAACACCGGGGAGCTGTTTTTT	TRBV29-1	TRBJ2-2	TRBD1	.
CASSLRGLSYEQYF	TGTGCCAGCAGCTTACGGGGACTCTCCTACGAGCAGTACTTC	TRBV13	TRBJ2-7	.	once
CASSVTRGTQYF	TGTGCCAGCAGCGTTACACGTGGGACCCAGTACTTC	TRBV27	TRBJ2-5	.	.
CASSPSTGGEQYF	TGTGCCAGCAGCCCCTCGACAGGGGGCGAGCAGTACTTC	TRBV28	TRBJ2-7	TRBD1	.
CASSTLTGRVAGELFF	TGTGCCAGCAGCACTCTTACAGGGAGAGTTGCCGGGGAGCTGTTTTTT	TRBV9	TRBJ2-2	.	once
CASRYGGNTGELFF	TGTGCCAGCAGGTACGGGGGGAACACCGGGGAGCTGTTTTTT	TRBV28	TRBJ2-2	.	.
CASSPGTGTTDEQFF	TGTGCCAGCAGCCCCGGGACTGGGACAACGGATGAGCAGTTCTTC	TRBV7-7	TRBJ2-1	.	.
CASSIDREGIWGTGELFF	TGTGCCAGTAGTATAGATCGGGAAGGAATTTGGGGCACCGGGGAGCTGTTTTTT	TRBV19	TRBJ2-2	.	.
CASSFRTGPTGELFF	TGTGCCAGCAGCTTCAGGACAGGACCTACCGGGGAGCTGTTTTTT	TRBV5-5	TRBJ2-2	TRBD1	.
CASSIPLDRETSGELFF	TGTGCCAGCAGTATACCCTTGGACAGGGAAACCTCCGGGGAGCTGTTTTTT	TRBV28	TRBJ2-2	TRBD1	.
CASSLVVGADRETQYF	TGTGCCAGCAGCTTAGTAGTAGGGGCGGATCGAGAGACCCAGTACTTC	TRBV7-2	TRBJ2-5	.	.
CASSLYSGNQETQYF	TGCGCCAGCAGCCTTTATAGCGGGAACCAAGAGACCCAGTACTTC	TRBV4-1	TRBJ2-5	TRBD2	.